Listed below are T cell receptor beta chains from one sample, sequenced in a study of neurological immune-mediated disorders. TCRdb passed the 5' RACE reads through MiXCR, listing each CDR3 protein once. The sample holds approximately 20,000 distinct CDR3 sequences; 25% to 30% are singletons and the top ten take around 30%. The sequencing sample was made of PBMCs. Source of these receptors: a man aged 50 to 60 with HTLV-1-associated myelopathy (HAM/TSP). Both conserved end residues are part of each CDR3. D genes are given only for firm matches. Clone size is given for some rows only: seen once, a few or many times, or a class if the clone is expanded.

d_call: TRBD1; j_call: TRBJ1-6; v_call: TRBV4-1; clone_size: many; cdr3_aa: CASSQAGTDYYNSPLHF; cdr3_nt: TGCGCCAGCAGCCAAGCTGGGACAGACTACTATAATTCACCCCTCCACTTT
d_call: .; j_call: TRBJ1-2; v_call: TRBV7-2; clone_size: .; cdr3_aa: CASSHGQNYGYTF; cdr3_nt: TGTGCCAGCAGCCATGGACAGAACTATGGCTACACCTTC
d_call: .; j_call: TRBJ2-5; v_call: TRBV15; clone_size: few; cdr3_aa: CATSDYGGETQYF; cdr3_nt: TGTGCCACCAGCGACTATGGGGGAGAGACCCAGTACTTC
d_call: .; j_call: TRBJ1-2; v_call: TRBV7-9; clone_size: .; cdr3_aa: CASVNDHANYGYTF; cdr3_nt: TGTGCCAGCGTTAATGACCACGCTAACTATGGCTACACCTTC
d_call: .; j_call: TRBJ2-7; v_call: TRBV10-3; clone_size: many; cdr3_aa: CAISESWTSYEQYF; cdr3_nt: TGTGCCATCAGTGAGTCTTGGACAAGTTACGAGCAGTACTTC
d_call: TRBD1; j_call: TRBJ1-3; v_call: TRBV7-8; clone_size: many; cdr3_aa: CASSLAVDRASGNTIYF; cdr3_nt: TGTGCCAGCAGCTTAGCGGTGGACAGGGCGTCTGGAAACACCATATATTTT
d_call: TRBD1; j_call: TRBJ1-1; v_call: TRBV7-9; clone_size: .; cdr3_aa: CASSFDPGGAFF; cdr3_nt: TGTGCCAGCAGCTTCGACCCAGGGGGAGCTTTCTTT
d_call: TRBD1; j_call: TRBJ1-4; v_call: TRBV20-1; clone_size: few; cdr3_aa: CSARGGTATNEKLFF; cdr3_nt: TGCAGTGCTAGAGGAGGGACAGCCACTAATGAAAAACTGTTTTTT
d_call: .; j_call: TRBJ1-3; v_call: TRBV7-3; clone_size: .; cdr3_aa: CASSLSGGVGNTIYF; cdr3_nt: TGTGCCAGCAGCTTAAGCGGGGGCGTTGGAAACACCATATATTTT
d_call: .; j_call: TRBJ2-1; v_call: TRBV19; clone_size: few; cdr3_aa: CASRIQGGDEQFF; cdr3_nt: TGTGCCAGTAGGATACAGGGAGGGGATGAGCAGTTCTTC
d_call: .; j_call: TRBJ2-1; v_call: TRBV1; clone_size: .; cdr3_aa: CTSSLWRTVNVMSSYNEQFF; cdr3_nt: TGCACCAGCAGCCTGTGGAGGACAGTTAACGTTATGAGCTCCTACAATGAGCAGTTCTTC
d_call: .; j_call: TRBJ1-4; v_call: TRBV19; clone_size: many; cdr3_aa: CASRRRDGAPEKLFF; cdr3_nt: TGTGCCAGTAGACGCCGGGACGGAGCCCCTGAAAAACTGTTTTTT
d_call: TRBD1; j_call: TRBJ2-7; v_call: TRBV7-2; clone_size: .; cdr3_aa: CASSFWGQGNEQYF; cdr3_nt: TGTGCCAGCAGCTTCTGGGGACAGGGTAACGAGCAGTACTTC
d_call: .; j_call: TRBJ2-3; v_call: TRBV28; clone_size: .; cdr3_aa: CASSLPPQRVRNTDTQYF; cdr3_nt: TGTGCCAGCAGTTTACCACCTCAGCGGGTGAGAAACACAGATACGCAGTATTTT
d_call: TRBD2; j_call: TRBJ2-1; v_call: TRBV5-4; clone_size: .; cdr3_aa: CASSLGAGDTWEQFF; cdr3_nt: TGTGCCAGCAGCTTGGGGGCGGGGGATACCTGGGAGCAGTTCTTC
d_call: .; j_call: TRBJ2-1; v_call: TRBV7-2; clone_size: once; cdr3_aa: CATSRGAANEQFF; cdr3_nt: TGTGCCACCTCCCGTGGGGCGGCCAATGAGCAGTTCTTC
d_call: TRBD1; j_call: TRBJ2-2; v_call: TRBV6-2/TRBV6-3; clone_size: .; cdr3_aa: CASSLRGTGRSGELFF; cdr3_nt: TGTGCCAGCAGTCTACGAGGGACAGGCCGAAGCGGGGAGCTGTTTTTT
d_call: .; j_call: TRBJ2-3; v_call: TRBV6-5; clone_size: .; cdr3_aa: CASSYRSTGRKITDTQYF; cdr3_nt: TGTGCCAGCAGTTACCGCTCCACAGGAAGAAAAATCACAGATACGCAGTATTTT
d_call: TRBD1; j_call: TRBJ1-1; v_call: TRBV6-5; clone_size: .; cdr3_aa: CASRTGATEAFF; cdr3_nt: TGTGCCAGCAGAACAGGGGCCACTGAAGCTTTCTTT
d_call: .; j_call: TRBJ2-1; v_call: TRBV20-1; clone_size: few; cdr3_aa: CSATDRNKANEQFF; cdr3_nt: TGCAGTGCTACTGACAGGAACAAGGCCAATGAGCAGTTCTTC
d_call: .; j_call: TRBJ2-7; v_call: TRBV15; clone_size: .; cdr3_aa: CATSRRGPIEEQYF; cdr3_nt: TGTGCCACCAGCAGGAGGGGCCCCATTGAAGAGCAGTACTTC
d_call: TRBD2; j_call: TRBJ2-1; v_call: TRBV20-1; clone_size: once; cdr3_aa: CSGRGLAGVEEQFF; cdr3_nt: TGCAGTGGGCGAGGGCTAGCGGGAGTGGAGGAGCAGTTCTTC
d_call: TRBD1; j_call: TRBJ2-7; v_call: TRBV25-1; clone_size: .; cdr3_aa: CASSTGGTYEQYF; cdr3_nt: TGTGCCAGCAGTACAGGGGGTACCTACGAGCAGTACTTC
d_call: TRBD1; j_call: TRBJ1-1; v_call: TRBV5-1; clone_size: few; cdr3_aa: CASSLEQGGNTEAFF; cdr3_nt: TGCGCCAGCAGCTTGGAACAGGGGGGGAACACTGAAGCTTTCTTT
d_call: .; j_call: TRBJ1-2; v_call: TRBV7-9; clone_size: many; cdr3_aa: CASFPNREGDYGYTF; cdr3_nt: TGTGCCAGCTTTCCGAACAGGGAGGGAGACTATGGCTACACCTTC
d_call: .; j_call: TRBJ2-5; v_call: TRBV20-1; clone_size: once; cdr3_aa: CSARPTSQETQYF; cdr3_nt: TGCAGTGCTAGACCGACTAGTCAAGAGACCCAGTACTTC
d_call: TRBD1; j_call: TRBJ1-5; v_call: TRBV20-1; clone_size: .; cdr3_aa: CSAREGQLSHQPQHF; cdr3_nt: TGCAGTGCTAGAGAGGGACAGCTCTCGCATCAGCCCCAGCATTTT
d_call: .; j_call: TRBJ2-7; v_call: TRBV3-1; clone_size: .; cdr3_aa: CASSQDRGAGTEQYF; cdr3_nt: TGTGCCAGCAGCCAAGATCGCGGGGCGGGTACCGAGCAGTACTTC
d_call: TRBD1; j_call: TRBJ1-5; v_call: TRBV12-3/TRBV12-4; clone_size: .; cdr3_aa: CASSLGQGAIQPQHF; cdr3_nt: TGTGCCAGCAGTTTGGGACAGGGGGCGATTCAGCCCCAGCATTTT
d_call: .; j_call: TRBJ1-4; v_call: TRBV7-2; clone_size: .; cdr3_aa: CATRRGAANEKLFF; cdr3_nt: TGTGCCACCCGAAGGGGCGCCGCTAATGAAAAACTGTTTTTT
d_call: .; j_call: TRBJ1-4; v_call: TRBV5-5; clone_size: .; cdr3_aa: CASSFAQIQGREKLFF; cdr3_nt: TGTGCCAGCAGCTTCGCCCAAATTCAAGGCCGCGAAAAACTGTTTTTT
d_call: TRBD1; j_call: TRBJ1-1; v_call: TRBV5-1; clone_size: medium-sized; cdr3_aa: CASGTGIRMNTEAFF; cdr3_nt: TGCGCCAGTGGGACAGGGATACGGATGAACACTGAAGCTTTCTTT
d_call: TRBD1; j_call: TRBJ1-4; v_call: TRBV25-1; clone_size: .; cdr3_aa: CASSTPGQGAGALSEKLFF; cdr3_nt: TGTGCCAGCAGTACTCCGGGACAGGGGGCCGGGGCTCTTTCTGAAAAACTGTTTTTT
d_call: TRBD1; j_call: TRBJ2-7; v_call: TRBV20-1; clone_size: .; cdr3_aa: CSASRQGESYEQYF; cdr3_nt: TGCAGTGCTAGTCGACAGGGGGAGTCCTACGAGCAGTACTTC
d_call: TRBD1; j_call: TRBJ1-5; v_call: TRBV20-1; clone_size: .; cdr3_aa: CSAAGTGAYSNKPQHF; cdr3_nt: TGCAGTGCTGCCGGGACAGGGGCGTATAGCAATAAGCCCCAGCATTTT
d_call: .; j_call: TRBJ1-5; v_call: TRBV19; clone_size: many; cdr3_aa: CASSIESRSNQPQHF; cdr3_nt: TGTGCCAGTAGTATAGAAAGCCGAAGCAATCAGCCCCAGCATTTT
d_call: .; j_call: TRBJ2-1; v_call: TRBV4-1; clone_size: few; cdr3_aa: CASRSVSSYNEQFF; cdr3_nt: TGCGCCAGCAGAAGTGTTAGCTCCTACAATGAGCAGTTCTTC